These 19 T cell receptor beta chains originate from one sample sequenced in a study of liver allograft versus peripheral blood T cells. Background on the study: Transplanted livers and recipients' peripheral blood had their T cell receptor repertoires compared.

Using its own MiXCR run on the reads, TCRdb lists one record per CDR3 protein. The data contain some 3,400 distinct CDR3 sequences, 16% of them seen just once; the ten biggest clones take up around 23%. The receptors were sampled from a human patient who had a liver transplant. Certain T cells may be donor cells from the graft.

This sequence joins TRBV12-3 or TRBV12-4 and TRBJ2-1, with unresolved D. V lost 5 bases and J 8 bases, leaving 19 bases between the germline ends. The CDR3 has 15 amino acids. As DNA, the CDR3 is TGTGCCAGCAGTCCTTTCGAAAGGCCCGCGGATGAGCAGTTCTTC. Protein: CASSPFERPADEQFF.

Judged by abundance, this clonotype is medium-sized. The chain recombines TRBV9 with TRBJ1-6; D perhaps matches TRBD1 (5 bases). Germline loops: CDR1 SGDLS, CDR2 YYNGEE. This CDR3 has 13 amino acids. Trimming pared 4 bases from V and 8 bases from J, leaving 10 bases between. As DNA, the CDR3 is TGTGCCAGCAGCTCAGAGGGGTATTCACCCCTCCACTTT. Protein product: CASSSEGYSPLHF.

This clonotype was picked up many times. V and J are TRBV19 and TRBJ1-5; D may be TRBD1 (6 bases). V shed 6 bases and J shed 6 bases, with 18 bases lying between them. The germline CDR1 and CDR2 sequences are LNHDA and SQIVND (reference sequence). CDR3 length: 15 amino acids. The CDR3 DNA follows: TGTGCCAGTAGCCCACGGGGGGGCAGAGGTCAGCCCCAGCATTTT. Translating gives CASSPRGGRGQPQHF.

For this clonotype: One base separates it from a far larger clone, so it is likely a read error. This rearrangement joins TRBV29-1 to TRBJ2-1; D is unresolved. Germline V gene data show CDR1 as SQVTM and CDR2 as ANQGSEA. The CDR3 runs to 12 residues. Deletions cut 5 bases from V and 9 bases from J, with 14 bases between. The CDR3 reads CSVRAGSSEQFF. Here the CDR3 DNA reads TGCAGCGTTCGGGCCGGCAGCAGTGAGCAGTTCTTC.

This clonotype was observed at least ten times. This chain uses TRBV19 with TRBJ2-1, with 11 bases fitting TRBD2. V was clipped by 8 bases and J by 2 bases; unmatched bases: 11. From germline, CDR1 is LNHDA and CDR2 SQIVND (reference sequence). This CDR3 comprises 17 residues. CDR3 loop: CASSPRGTSGAYNEQFF. For the CDR3, the DNA is TGTGCCAGTTCGCCCCGTGGGACTAGCGGAGCCTACAATGAGCAGTTCTTC.

This clonotype is judged medium-sized (0.01 to 0.1%). The J gene is TRBJ1-4, the V gene TRBV5-4; maybe TRBD1 (6 bases). Germline CDR1 reads SGHNT; CDR2 reads YYREEE (reference sequence). The CDR3 runs 18 residues. The germline V and J ends were trimmed by 1 base and 3 bases, with 19 bases remaining between them. CDR3 residues: CASSLRAWVPGANEKLFF. The CDR3 nucleotides read TGTGCCAGCAGCTTGCGGGCATGGGTTCCAGGGGCTAATGAAAAACTGTTTTTT.

The V gene is TRBV2, the J gene TRBJ2-7; the match to TRBD1 covers 7 bases. The CDR3 extends over 14 amino acids. With 6 bases clipped from V and 0 bases from J, the junction kept 5 bases outside the gene matches. Germline assignment: CDR1 SNHLY and CDR2 FYNNEI. CDR3 in amino acids: CASRGTVSSYEQYF. The CDR3 DNA follows: TGTGCCAGCAGGGGGACAGTGAGCTCCTACGAGCAGTACTTC.

This clonotype is classed as medium-sized. The V call is TRBV5-4, the J call TRBJ1-2; D is ambiguous. The CDR3 loop spans 15 amino acids. The germline gives CDR1 SGHNT, CDR2 YYREEE (reference sequence). Trimming cost V 0 bases and J 5 bases, with 14 bases left between them. CDR3 in DNA: TGTGCCAGCAGCTTGGGACACCTAGGGATGTATGGCTACACCTTC. Translation gives CASSLGHLGMYGYTF.

J is TRBJ2-7 and V is TRBV20-1; 9 bases line up with TRBD2. This CDR3 spans 13 amino acids. The germline CDR1 and CDR2 sequences are DFQATT and SNEGSKA (reference sequence). V shed 6 bases and J 5 bases; nucleotides not matched to a gene: 8. The CDR3 coding sequence is TGCAGTGCCGTTAGCGGGAGTGGCCACGAGCAGTACTTC. The encoded protein is CSAVSGSGHEQYF.

By sample fraction, this clonotype is medium-sized. The chain has TRBV6-1 and TRBJ1-1; D not certain. This CDR3 has 14 amino acids. Germline values: CDR1 MNHNS, CDR2 SASEGT. Trimming removed 1 base at V and 1 base at J, with 7 bases between. CDR3 protein: CASSEGGKNTEAFF. The CDR3 region has the DNA TGTGCCAGCAGTGAAGGCGGAAAGAACACTGAAGCTTTCTTT.

This clonotype was recorded at least ten times. V and J are TRBV30 and TRBJ1-5, with D uncertain. Germline CDR1 reads GTSNPN; CDR2 reads SVGIG (reference sequence). V was cut by 0 bases and J by 5 bases, with 8 bases left in between. This CDR3 has 13 residues. CDR3 sequence (DNA): TGTGCCTGGAGTGTGATGAAAGATCAGCCCCAGCATTTT. Translating gives CAWSVMKDQPQHF.

This clonotype was picked up many times. The genes are TRBV7-2 and TRBJ2-1, with 8 bases fitting TRBD2. Germline lookup yields CDR1 SGHTA and CDR2 FQGNSA. After removal of 1 base from V and 2 bases from J, the junction contained 10 bases not matched to a gene. This CDR3 has 18 amino acids. The CDR3 DNA reads TGTGCCAGCAGCTTAGGCCCGCCGGGACTAGGAGCCTACAATGAGCAGTTCTTC. Translating it yields CASSLGPPGLGAYNEQFF.

The chain employs TRBV20-1 and TRBJ1-2; D remains ambiguous. Germline V gene lookup returns CDR1 DFQATT and CDR2 SNEGSKA (reference sequence). The CDR3 totals 15 residues. The V gene lost 0 bases and the J gene lost 8 bases, with 19 bases spanning the gap. The CDR3 protein is CSARDRQGWMEGYTF. In DNA, the CDR3 is TGCAGTGCTAGAGATCGGCAAGGTTGGATGGAAGGCTACACCTTC.

In its sample, this clonotype is medium-sized. The rearrangement uses TRBV20-1 and TRBJ1-1; D is unresolved. The germline V gene has CDR1 DFQATT and CDR2 SNEGSKA (reference sequence). The V end lost 0 bases, the J end lost 1 base, and 12 bases lay between the germline ends. The CDR3 extends over 15 amino acids. CDR3 in amino acids: CSARDSGLGNTEAFF. The CDR3 DNA sequence: TGCAGTGCTAGAGATTCTGGCCTGGGGAACACTGAAGCTTTCTTT.

This clonotype was observed a handful of times. V gene TRBV18 combines with J gene TRBJ2-1; maybe TRBD1 (8 bases). The V end lost 3 bases, the J end lost 10 bases, and 19 bases lay between the germline ends. Germline CDR1 reads KGHSH; CDR2 reads LQKENI. The CDR3 loop spans 15 amino acids. DNA of the CDR3: TGTGCCAGCTCACCGGACAGGGCGGGAGTAATAGAGCAGTTCTTC. This sequence encodes CASSPDRAGVIEQFF.

The chain links TRBV3-1 to TRBJ1-1; possibly TRBD1 for D (6 bases). Trimming left V 2 bases short and J 1 base short, with 8 bases between. The germline CDR1 and CDR2 sequences are LGHDT and YNNKEL (reference sequence). The CDR3 totals 14 residues. CDR3 DNA: TGTGCCAGCAGCCAATCGGGACAGAACACTGAAGCTTTCTTT. This gives the protein CASSQSGQNTEAFF.

By share, this clonotype ranks as medium-sized (0.01 to 0.1%). The V call is TRBV6-2 or TRBV6-3, the J call TRBJ1-2; D unclear. V lost 4 bases and J lost 7, with 4 bases in between. CDR1 is MNHEY, CDR2 SVGEGT, per germline. This CDR3 is 10 amino acids long. The CDR3 region is CASSSGGYTF. The CDR3 nucleotides read TGTGCCAGCAGTTCAGGTGGCTACACCTTC.

This clonotype ranks as medium-sized. This chain joins TRBV29-1 and TRBJ1-5; D may be TRBD1 (5 bases). Germline V gene lookup returns CDR1 SQVTM and CDR2 ANQGSEA. The CDR3 covers 13 residues. V was trimmed by 4 bases and J by 4 bases, leaving 11 bases between them. The CDR3 DNA reads as TGCAGCGTTGCTAAAGGGGTGAATCAGCCCCAGCATTTT. It yields the protein CSVAKGVNQPQHF.

This clonotype ranks as medium-sized. This sequence joins TRBV6-6 and TRBJ2-1; 8 bases are a match to TRBD2. Germline V CDR1 and CDR2: MNHNY, SVGAGI (reference sequence). The CDR3 runs to 16 residues. Trimming cost V 4 bases and J 2 bases; bases outside gene matches: 7. The CDR3 nucleotides read TGTGCCAGCAGTTCCCCCCGAGCGGGAGCCTACAATGAGCAGTTCTTC. This sequence encodes CASSSPRAGAYNEQFF.